Shown below are 25 T cell receptor beta chains from a single sample sequenced in a study of graft-versus-host responses after intestinal transplantation. These receptors have no identified antigens. TCRdb's copy holds only in-frame clones and misses some; the assay was immunoSEQ multiplex PCR. The table includes more than 80,000 clones, about 89% detected once. The input for sequencing was unstimulated CD4+ T cells sorted from spleen or lymph node cells, taken before intestinal transplant. Receptors originate from a human donor who received an intestinal transplant.

CDR3 amino acids: CASSAQNYGYTF. Here the CDR3 DNA reads TGTGCCAGCAGCGCCCAGAACTATGGCTACACCTTC. The V and J genes are TRBV9 and TRBJ1-2; no clear D. The CDR3 has 12 residues. The germline CDR1 and CDR2 sequences are SGDLS and YYNGEE. The ends were cut back, 3 bases at V and 2 bases at J, with 5 bases in the middle.

The V and J genes are TRBV6-1 and TRBJ2-5, with 12 bases aligning to TRBD1. The CDR3 is 13 amino acids. V gave up 7 bases and J gave up 5 bases; unmatched junction bases: 2. CDR1 is MNHNS and CDR2 is SASEGT in the germline V gene. The CDR3 DNA reads TGTGCCAGCAAGGGACAGGGGGCCGAGACCCAGTACTTC. This codes for CASKGQGAETQYF.

The V and J genes are TRBV15 and TRBJ1-5; no clear D gene. The CDR3 has 14 residues. CDR1 and CDR2 (germline): LNHNV, YYDKDF (reference sequence). With 8 bases removed from V and 1 base from J, the gap between germline ends came to 12 bases. CDR3 in amino acids: CATARGRSNQPQHF. Here the CDR3 DNA reads TGTGCCACCGCGCGGGGTCGCAGCAATCAGCCCCAGCATTTT.

This chain connects TRBV5-6 to TRBJ2-6, with no clear D. V lost 4 bases and J lost 1, with 9 bases in between. Germline loops: CDR1 SGHDT, CDR2 YYEEEE. The CDR3 has 15 amino acids. The CDR3 sequence: CASSPPGSGANVLTF. In DNA form, the CDR3 reads TGTGCCAGCAGCCCGCCCGGGTCTGGGGCCAACGTCCTGACTTTC. The full variable domain, with the rest looked up from reference TRBV5-6 and TRBJ2-6, is DAGVTQSPTHLIKTRGQQVTLRCSPKSGHDTVSWYQQALGQGPQFIFQYYEEEERQRGNFPDRFSGHQFPNYSSELNVNALLLGDSALYLCASSPPGSGANVLTFGAGSRLTVL.

V gene TRBV28 combines with J gene TRBJ2-5, with TRBD2 identical over 7 bases. There are 14 residues in the CDR3. The germline V gene has CDR1 MDHEN and CDR2 SYDVKM. The junction had 10 bases not matched to a gene; V was cut back by 6 bases and J by 6 bases. In DNA form, the CDR3 reads TGTGCCAGCAGCTCCGGACTAGGACGGCAGACCCAGTACTTC. It specifies CASSSGLGRQTQYF.

In its sample, this clone was seen once. V gene TRBV2 combines with J gene TRBJ2-1, with 11 bases that match TRBD1. This CDR3 is built from 17 residues. The junction had 8 bases not matched to a gene; V was cut back by 5 bases and J by 2 bases. Germline lookup yields CDR1 SNHLY and CDR2 FYNNEI. The CDR3 coding sequence is TGTGCCAGCAGTTACGGACAGGGGGCGGGGACCTACAATGAGCAGTTCTTC. Translated, it gives CASSYGQGAGTYNEQFF.

CDR3 loop: CASSVGGGTNEKLFF. CDR3 in DNA: TGTGCCAGCAGCGTAGGGGGGGGAACTAATGAAAAACTGTTTTTT. The chain employs TRBV9 and TRBJ1-4; D perhaps matches TRBD1 (5 bases). This CDR3 spans 15 amino acids. The V end was cut by 0 bases, the J end by 1 base, with 7 bases between. Germline CDR1 is SGDLS and CDR2 is YYNGEE.

This sequence joins TRBV5-1 and TRBJ1-1; tentative D call: TRBD1 (5 bases). CDR1 and CDR2 from the germline V gene are SGHRS and YFSETQ. The V gene lost 1 base and the J gene lost 5 bases, with 15 bases spanning the gap. The CDR3 is made up of 15 amino acids. The CDR3 protein is CASSLQGAENTEAFF. The CDR3 bases are TGCGCCAGCAGCTTGCAAGGGGCCGAGAATACTGAAGCTTTCTTT.

The V call is TRBV27, the J call TRBJ2-5; 7 bases are shared with TRBD2. Germline CDR1 and CDR2: MNHEY and SMNVEV (reference sequence). The CDR3 contains 13 residues. Trimming at V came to 3 bases and at J to 4 bases, leaving 2 bases not matched to a gene. CDR3 in amino acids: CASSFLAGETQYF. In DNA, the CDR3 is TGTGCCAGCAGTTTCTTAGCGGGAGAGACCCAGTACTTC.

The CDR3 sequence is CASRHSPTGTAYGYTF. For the CDR3, the DNA is TGTGCCAGCAGACATTCGCCGACGGGGACAGCCTATGGCTACACCTTC. This chain uses TRBV28 with TRBJ1-2; 7 bases agree with TRBD1. This CDR3 comprises 16 residues. Losses at the gene ends were 6 bases for V and 4 bases for J; bases not matched to a gene: 14. CDR1 and CDR2 from the germline V gene are MDHEN and SYDVKM.

The V and J genes are TRBV6-1 and TRBJ2-3; unclear D gene. CDR1 is MNHNS, CDR2 SASEGT, per germline. V was trimmed by 0 bases and J by 3 bases, leaving 4 bases between them. There are 13 residues in the CDR3. CDR3 bases: TGTGCCAGCAGTGAAGCACAGACAGATACGCAGTATTTT. It yields the protein CASSEAQTDTQYF.

The rearrangement links TRBV30 to TRBJ1-5; D is unresolved. The germline gives CDR1 GTSNPN, CDR2 SVGIG (reference sequence). The CDR3 sequence is 14 residues long. The V and J ends lost 2 bases and 4 bases respectively, with 12 bases between them. The CDR3 bases are TGTGCCTGGAGTAACGCGGCGGTTAATCAGCCCCAGCATTTT. Translated: CAWSNAAVNQPQHF.

The V and J genes are TRBV28 and TRBJ2-3; D is unclear. Germline V gives CDR1 MDHEN, CDR2 SYDVKM. The ends were cut back, 2 bases at V and 2 bases at J, with 11 bases in the middle. CDR3 length: 15 amino acids. The DNA of the CDR3 is TGTGCCAGCAGTTTACGAGGAAAACACACAGATACGCAGTATTTT. Its protein product is CASSLRGKHTDTQYF.

The chain employs TRBV10-2 and TRBJ2-2, with TRBD2 identical over 11 bases. The V and J ends lost 5 bases and 4 bases, in that order; junction bases with no gene match: 9. In germline, CDR1 is WSHSY, CDR2 SAAADI. The CDR3 runs 17 residues. The CDR3 coding sequence is TGCGCCAGCAGTTTACTAGCGGGAGTATCGGGCACCGGGGAGCTGTTTTTT. It translates to CASSLLAGVSGTGELFF.

The chain couples TRBV28 to TRBJ2-7; 12 bases are shared with TRBD1. V was clipped by 4 bases and J by 5 bases; unmatched bases: 6. The CDR3 totals 15 residues. From germline, CDR1 is MDHEN and CDR2 SYDVKM. The CDR3 here is CASSSAGTGGNEQYF. Written as DNA, the CDR3 is TGTGCCAGCAGTTCGGCCGGGACAGGGGGCAACGAGCAGTACTTC.

The chain couples TRBV19 to TRBJ2-3, with 10 bases lining up with TRBD2. The CDR3 length is 13 residues. Per the germline V gene, CDR1 is LNHDA and CDR2 is SQIVND (reference sequence). V was pared by 6 bases and J by 8 bases, with 5 bases of the junction left unmatched. The CDR3: CASRLAGGGTQYF. The CDR3 DNA sequence: TGTGCCAGTAGGTTAGCGGGGGGCGGTACGCAGTATTTT.

This clone was detected only once. The chain couples TRBV18 to TRBJ2-7, with 7 nucleotides matching TRBD2. The germline V gene encodes CDR1 KGHSH and CDR2 LQKENI. This CDR3 comprises 16 residues. V trimming: 1 base; J trimming: 0 bases; junction bases outside the gene matches: 6. CDR3 DNA: TGTGCCAGCTCACCACTTTCCGGGACTACCTCCTACGAGCAGTACTTC. It is translated as CASSPLSGTTSYEQYF.

CDR3 DNA sequence: TGTGCCAGCAGCGTAGGTCCAGGGAACACCGGGGAGCTGTTTTTT. Translation gives CASSVGPGNTGELFF. The V call is TRBV9, the J call TRBJ2-2; D ambiguous. This CDR3 has 15 amino acids. Germline assignment: CDR1 SGDLS and CDR2 YYNGEE. V was cut by 0 bases and J by 1 base, with 7 bases left in between.

The V call is TRBV5-1, the J call TRBJ2-2, with 13 bases identical to TRBD2. Trimming at V came to 5 bases and at J to 5 bases, leaving 3 bases not matched to a gene. This CDR3 contains 15 residues. Looked up from germline, CDR1 is SGHRS and CDR2 is YFSETQ. CDR3 bases: TGCGCCAGCAGGGCACTAGCGGGAGGGACCGGGGAGCTGTTTTTT. This sequence encodes CASRALAGGTGELFF.

The chain has TRBV10-3 and TRBJ1-6, with D tentatively TRBD1 (5 bases). The CDR3 covers 15 residues. The V end lost 2 bases, the J end lost 7 bases, and 12 bases lay between the germline ends. Germline CDR1 and CDR2: ENHRY and SYGVKD. The chain's CDR3 is CAISETGVENSPLHF. The CDR3 DNA reads as TGTGCCATCAGTGAGACGGGGGTCGAAAATTCACCCCTCCACTTT.

The V and J genes are TRBV28 and TRBJ2-1; 13 bases agree with TRBD2. Germline V gives CDR1 MDHEN, CDR2 SYDVKM. The CDR3 runs to 15 residues. The ends lost 7 bases at V and 7 bases at J; junction bases unmatched: 7. This CDR3 is CASTKLAGGGNEQFF. In DNA form, the CDR3 reads TGTGCCAGCACAAAACTAGCGGGAGGGGGGAATGAGCAGTTCTTC.

The chain uses TRBV28 and TRBJ1-3; 7 bases line up with TRBD1. V was pared by 5 bases and J by 8 bases, with 9 bases of the junction left unmatched. Germline assignment: CDR1 MDHEN and CDR2 SYDVKM. The CDR3 spans 14 residues. CDR3 bases: TGTGCCAGCAGTCCACAGACAGGGAGCGACACCATATATTTT. Its translation is CASSPQTGSDTIYF. The complete variable domain, with remaining parts taken from reference TRBV28 and TRBJ1-3, reads DVKVTQSSRYLVKRTGEKVFLECVQDMDHENMFWYRQDPGLGLRLIYFSYDVKMKEKGDIPEGYSVSREKKERFSLILESASTNQTSMYLCASSPQTGSDTIYFGEGSWLTVV.

The chain is built from TRBV15 and TRBJ2-3, with D unresolved. Germline V gives CDR1 LNHNV, CDR2 YYDKDF (reference sequence). V lost 3 bases and J lost 6, with 10 bases in between. CDR3 length: 13 residues. Written as DNA, the CDR3 is TGTGCCACCAGCAGGATCATCGAGGATACGCAGTATTTT. This encodes CATSRIIEDTQYF.

CDR3 protein: CASSVSSRSYNEQFF. CDR3 sequence (DNA): TGTGCCAGCAGCGTATCGTCTCGCTCCTACAATGAGCAGTTCTTC. This chain connects TRBV9 to TRBJ2-1; D is ambiguous. CDR1 and CDR2 (germline): SGDLS, YYNGEE. This CDR3 has 15 residues. Trimming removed 1 base at V and 0 bases at J, with 8 bases between.

CDR3 in amino acids: CASSSGPLRIPAGYTF. The CDR3 coding sequence is TGTGCCAGCAGTTCAGGGCCCCTAAGAATACCGGCCGGCTACACCTTC. The chain is built from TRBV27 and TRBJ1-2; D perhaps matches TRBD1 (5 bases). V lost 4 bases, J lost 8 bases, and 23 bases lay in between. The CDR3 consists of 16 residues. Germline CDR1 reads MNHEY; CDR2 reads SMNVEV (reference sequence).